Following are 30 T cell receptor beta chains from one sample sequenced in a study of blood T cell repertoires in COVID-19. Clones were sequenced by immunoSEQ multiplex PCR, and TCRdb holds only the in-frame ones, with some missing. Among about 69,000 clones listed, 89% were seen once. Sequenced input: peripheral blood. The receptor set was obtained from a woman in her forties or fifties with active COVID-19.

V usage is TRBV5-1 and J usage is TRBJ1-2; TRBD1 aligns across 8 bases. The junction had 10 bases not matched to a gene; V was cut back by 7 bases and J by 2 bases. CDR1 is SGHRS, CDR2 YFSETQ, per germline. The CDR3 loop spans 15 amino acids. CDR3 DNA sequence: TGCGCCAGCGGACAGGGACAGATAATCAACTATGGCTACACCTTC. The encoded protein is CASGQGQIINYGYTF.

The chain combines TRBV6-5 with TRBJ2-5, with D possibly matching TRBD2 (5 bases). Per the germline V gene, CDR1 is MNHEY and CDR2 is SVGAGI. The CDR3 is 12 residues long. Trimming left V 5 bases short and J 2 bases short, with 6 bases between. The CDR3 sequence is CASSSGQETQYF. Written as DNA, the CDR3 is TGTGCCAGCAGTAGCGGACAAGAGACCCAGTACTTC.

The chain recombines TRBV7-8 with TRBJ1-5; D possibly corresponds to TRBD1 (5 bases). V was clipped by 4 bases and J by 3 bases, with 10 bases between them. From germline, CDR1 is SGHVS and CDR2 FQNEAQ. The CDR3 extends over 14 amino acids. CDR3 in DNA: TGTGCCAGCAGCTCCCAGGGTCCCAATCAGCCCCAGCATTTT. Amino acid sequence: CASSSQGPNQPQHF.

The CDR3 DNA follows: TGTGCCAGCAGCCAAGATGGGGCGGACACGGATACGCAGTATTTT. Translated, it gives CASSQDGADTDTQYF. This chain uses TRBV3-1 (or the pseudogene TRBV3-2) with TRBJ2-3, with D possibly TRBD1 on 5 matching bases. V shed 0 bases and J shed 6 bases, with 13 bases lying between them. Per the germline V gene, CDR1 is LGHDT and CDR2 is YNNKEL (reference sequence). There are 15 residues in the CDR3.

The rearrangement links TRBV7-3 to TRBJ2-2, with no clear D. Germline values: CDR1 SGHTA, CDR2 FQGTGA. V lost 5 bases, J lost 1 base, and 5 bases lay in between. The CDR3 has 13 amino acids. The CDR3 loop is CASSPKNTGELFF. DNA of the CDR3: TGTGCCAGCAGCCCCAAGAACACCGGGGAGCTGTTTTTT.

The chain recombines TRBV11-2 with TRBJ1-4; 7 bases map to TRBD1. CDR1 SGHAT and CDR2 FQNNGV come from the germline V gene. CDR3 length equals 14 residues. V lost 8 bases, J lost 6 bases, and 9 bases stayed unmatched. The CDR3 DNA reads as TGTGCCAGCGGGCGACAGGGAGCACATGAAAAACTGTTTTTT. Protein: CASGRQGAHEKLFF. Using reference TRBV11-2 and TRBJ1-4 for the parts outside the CDR3, the full variable domain is EAGVAQSPRYKIIEKRQSVAFWCNPISGHATLYWYQQILGQGPKLLIQFQNNGVVDDSQLPKDRFSAERLKGVDSTLKIQPAKLEDSAVYLCASGRQGAHEKLFFGSGTQLSVL.

The chain employs TRBV5-6 and TRBJ2-7; D is uncertain. Trimming removed 1 base at V and 0 bases at J, with 8 bases between. From germline, CDR1 is SGHDT and CDR2 YYEEEE. The CDR3 is 14 amino acids. The CDR3 protein is CASSLTQLSYEQYF. The DNA for the CDR3 is TGTGCCAGCAGCTTGACACAGCTCTCCTACGAGCAGTACTTC.

This chain's CDR3 is CASSFGRSSGNTIYF. The CDR3 nucleotides are TGTGCCAGCAGCTTCGGCAGGTCCTCTGGAAACACCATATATTTT. J is TRBJ1-3 and V is TRBV5-8; D is uncertain. The germline V gene encodes CDR1 SGHTS and CDR2 YDEGEE. V was clipped by 2 bases and J by 0 bases, with 9 bases between them. This CDR3 is built from 15 residues.

J is TRBJ1-3 and V is TRBV6-1; D unresolved. Trimming took off 1 base at V and 3 bases at J, with 13 bases between the two ends. The CDR3 runs to 16 residues. Germline CDR1 is MNHNS and CDR2 is SASEGT. The CDR3 coding sequence is TGTGCCAGCAGTGAAGTCCCCCGTGGAGGTGGAAACACCATATATTTT. Translating gives CASSEVPRGGGNTIYF.

The chain recombines TRBV4-2 with TRBJ2-2; unclear D gene. V lost 1 base to trimming and J lost 5 bases, with 14 bases between them. The CDR3 has 16 residues. Germline V CDR1 and CDR2: LGHNA, YNFKEQ. CDR3 DNA: TGTGCCAGCAGCCAAGGTTTGGCGGCAAGTACCGGGGAGCTGTTTTTT. Protein: CASSQGLAASTGELFF.

The CDR3 nucleotides are TGTGCCAGCAGCTTGGCCCAGGGGACCCTGAACACTGAAGCTTTCTTT. The encoded protein is CASSLAQGTLNTEAFF. The chain couples TRBV5-4 to TRBJ1-1; D is perhaps TRBD1 (6 bases). Germline CDR1 reads SGHNT; CDR2 reads YYREEE (reference sequence). The V gene lost 0 bases and the J gene lost 0 bases, with 12 bases spanning the gap. This CDR3 has 16 residues.

V is TRBV10-3 and J is TRBJ2-1; the D gene is possibly TRBD1 (6 bases). V was trimmed by 10 bases and J by 5 bases, leaving 12 bases between them. The CDR3 spans 12 residues. The germline gives CDR1 ENHRY, CDR2 SYGVKD. The CDR3 sequence is CASAGDNNEQFF. CDR3 nucleotide sequence: TGTGCCAGCGCCGGGGACAACAATGAGCAGTTCTTC.

This clone was recorded once. A read error may account for a junction end that differs from germline. The V call is TRBV7-7, the J call TRBJ2-3; 10 nucleotides align to TRBD2. The CDR3 is 18 amino acids. Germline-derived CDR1 and CDR2 are SSHAT and FNYEAQ (reference sequence). The CDR3 sequence: CASSLGASGSSGTDTQYF. The CDR3 bases are TGTGCTAGCAGCTTAGGCGCTAGCGGGAGCAGCGGCACAGATACGCAGTATTTT.

V usage is TRBV9 and J usage is TRBJ2-1; D unresolved. The V end lost 3 bases, the J end lost 8 bases, and 6 bases lay between the germline ends. The germline V gene encodes CDR1 SGDLS and CDR2 YYNGEE. The CDR3 spans 11 residues. The CDR3 sequence is CASSAIHEQFF. DNA for the CDR3: TGTGCCAGCAGCGCTATCCATGAGCAGTTCTTC.

The J gene is TRBJ2-3, the V gene TRBV15, with D tentatively TRBD1 (5 bases). Trimming stripped 2 bases from V and 8 bases from J, with 8 bases between. The CDR3 runs 12 residues. Germline values: CDR1 LNHNV, CDR2 YYDKDF (reference sequence). CDR3 region: CATSRHQGTQYF. CDR3 sequence (DNA): TGTGCCACCAGCAGACACCAGGGTACGCAGTATTTT.

This clone is a singleton in its sample. The chain couples TRBV30 to TRBJ1-2; D gene unclear. The CDR3 has 14 amino acids. Trimming stripped 1 base from V and 0 bases from J, with 9 bases between. Germline CDR1 GTSNPN, CDR2 SVGIG (reference sequence). For the CDR3, the DNA is TGTGCCTGGAGTGGCGGGTACTCTAACTATGGCTACACCTTC. As protein: CAWSGGYSNYGYTF.

V usage is TRBV24-1 and J usage is TRBJ1-2, with 7 bases lining up with TRBD1. This CDR3 is built from 14 residues. Germline V gene sequence: CDR1 KGHDR, CDR2 SFDVKD. After removal of 3 bases from V and 7 bases from J, the junction contained 7 bases not matched to a gene. This CDR3 reads CATSDRTGSGGYTF. The DNA of the CDR3 is TGTGCCACCAGTGATCGGACAGGAAGCGGTGGCTACACCTTC.

The V call is TRBV10-1, the J call TRBJ2-3; 10 nucleotides match TRBD2. Germline values: CDR1 WNHNN, CDR2 SYGVQD (reference sequence). The CDR3 has 18 residues. V was pared by 2 bases and J by 2 bases, with 10 bases of the junction left unmatched. The CDR3 loop is CASSELTGTSEHTDTQYF. DNA of the CDR3: TGCGCCAGCAGTGAGCTAACCGGGACTAGCGAACACACAGATACGCAGTATTTT.

The V and J genes are TRBV20-1 and TRBJ2-1, with D possibly matching TRBD1 (6 bases). The CDR3 totals 11 residues. CDR1 is DFQATT, CDR2 SNEGSKA, per germline (reference sequence). The V gene lost 4 bases and the J gene lost 7 bases, with 8 bases spanning the gap. CDR3 in amino acids: CSANRENEQFF. CDR3 in DNA: TGCAGTGCTAACAGGGAGAATGAGCAGTTCTTC.

The chain has TRBV9 and TRBJ2-7; 7 nucleotides match TRBD2. The V segment lost 0 bases and the J segment 2 bases; nucleotides outside the gene matches: 8. The CDR3 runs to 16 residues. CDR1 and CDR2 from the germline V gene are SGDLS and YYNGEE. This CDR3 is CASSVATTSPTYEQYF. CDR3 nucleotide sequence: TGTGCCAGCAGCGTAGCTACGACTAGCCCTACCTACGAGCAGTACTTC.

The V gene is TRBV28, the J gene TRBJ2-7; D unclear. The CDR3 length is 14 residues. The V and J ends lost 2 bases and 6 bases respectively, with 14 bases between them. Germline CDR1 and CDR2: MDHEN and SYDVKM. The CDR3 DNA follows: TGTGCCAGCAGTTTAACCGCCAGTCTCAGCGAGCAGTACTTC. Its protein product is CASSLTASLSEQYF.

The sample holds a few counts of this clone. The CDR3 DNA reads as TGCAGCGTCCCGCTAGGGGGGGCAACTAACTATGGCTACACCTTC. Translation gives CSVPLGGATNYGYTF. The genes are TRBV29-1 and TRBJ1-2, with TRBD1 as a possible D gene (6 bases). Germline V gene sequence: CDR1 SQVTM, CDR2 ANQGSEA. The CDR3 contains 15 residues. Trimming took off 6 bases at V and 0 bases at J, with 17 bases between the two ends.

This sequence joins TRBV3-1 (or the pseudogene TRBV3-2) and TRBJ2-1; 7 nucleotides line up with TRBD1. CDR3 length equals 14 residues. Per germline, CDR1 LGHDT and CDR2 YNNKEL (reference sequence). V shed 4 bases and J 10 bases; nucleotides not matched to a gene: 10. For the CDR3, the DNA is TGTGCCAGCAGCCGCACACGGGACAGAGGGGAGCAGTTCTTC. This encodes CASSRTRDRGEQFF.

This chain uses TRBV27 with TRBJ2-1; 14 nucleotides match TRBD2. The V gene's germline CDR1 is MNHEY and CDR2 SMNVEV (reference sequence). This CDR3 contains 18 residues. After removal of 6 bases from V and 0 bases from J, the junction contained 7 bases not matched to a gene. CDR3 coding DNA: TGTGCCAGCAGCCCCCGGACTAGCGGGGGGAGCTCCTACAATGAGCAGTTCTTC. Translating it yields CASSPRTSGGSSYNEQFF.

This clone was detected only a few times. The V call is TRBV2, the J call TRBJ1-2; D perhaps matches TRBD1 (5 bases). Trimming cost V 5 bases and J 4 bases, with 14 bases left between them. Germline V CDR1 and CDR2: SNHLY, FYNNEI. This CDR3 has 14 residues. The CDR3 loop reads CASSPWGLSYGYTF. As DNA, the CDR3 is TGTGCCAGCAGTCCATGGGGACTTTCCTATGGCTACACCTTC.

The chain links TRBV29-1 to TRBJ1-1; TRBD1 might be the D (6 bases). Germline V gene data show CDR1 as SQVTM and CDR2 as ANQGSEA. The CDR3 extends over 15 amino acids. Trimming left V 6 bases short and J 4 bases short, with 21 bases between. The CDR3 DNA sequence: TGCAGCGTCCGCCGGGCTACAGGGTCGGGCACTGAAGCTTTCTTT. Translating gives CSVRRATGSGTEAFF.

The CDR3: CASSLEGPYGVHEQFF. The CDR3 DNA follows: TGCGCCAGCAGCTTGGAGGGCCCCTACGGGGTGCATGAGCAGTTCTTC. The rearrangement links TRBV5-1 to TRBJ2-1; TRBD2 is a possible D gene (5 bases). The CDR3 is 16 residues long. Trimming took 0 bases from V and 8 from J, leaving 18 bases between them. In germline, CDR1 is SGHRS, CDR2 YFSETQ.

V is TRBV7-9 and J is TRBJ2-5; 7 nucleotides line up with TRBD2. The CDR3 extends over 14 amino acids. The trim removed 2 bases at V and 2 bases at J, leaving 2 bases unmatched. Germline CDR1 reads SEHNR; CDR2 reads FQNEAQ (reference sequence). This CDR3 is CASSLQRDQETQYF. CDR3 bases: TGTGCCAGCAGCTTACAGCGGGATCAAGAGACCCAGTACTTC.

This chain uses TRBV30 with TRBJ2-7; the match to TRBD1 covers 7 bases. Trimming cost V 0 bases and J 3 bases; bases outside gene matches: 5. CDR3 length: 14 residues. CDR1 is GTSNPN and CDR2 is SVGIG in the germline V gene (reference sequence). The CDR3 is CAWSVGTVNYEQYF. The CDR3 nucleotides are TGTGCCTGGAGTGTGGGGACAGTCAACTACGAGCAGTACTTC.

In DNA form, the CDR3 reads TGTGCCAGCAGTTTTGAGACAGGGGGTACAGATACGCAGTATTTT. This sequence encodes CASSFETGGTDTQYF. J is TRBJ2-3 and V is TRBV13; 9 bases are a match to TRBD1. Germline V gives CDR1 PRHDT, CDR2 FYEKMQ (reference sequence). The CDR3 loop spans 15 amino acids. V dropped 6 bases and J dropped 3; count of bases not matched to a gene: 7.